Shown below are 7 T cell receptor beta chains from a single sample sequenced in a study of cytomegalovirus exposure and HLA in healthy donors (dated by TCRdb to about 2017). The receptor library was made with the immunoSEQ multiplex PCR assay. A mixture of 60 forward primers for TCR Vbeta segments and 13 reverse primers for TCR Jbeta segments was used in the multiplex PCR. TCRdb mirrors the immuneACCESS table, restricted to in-frame sequences. Some clones are absent from its copies; in checked studies, under half trace to an unresolved V gene, and the reason for the others is unknown. For this sample there are around 270,000 clones; about four fifths appear just once. About 0.29% of the sample is held by the ten biggest clonotypes. Sequenced: PBMCs. The receptor source for this set is a girl aged 2 to 10 in good health and CMV-seronegative.

The V gene is TRBV5-1, the J gene TRBJ2-7, with no clear D. V was trimmed by 0 bases and J by 1 base, leaving 14 bases between them. The CDR3 loop spans 16 amino acids. Looked up from germline, CDR1 is SGHRS and CDR2 is YFSETQ. The CDR3 reads CASSLDTTTESYEQYF. The CDR3 nucleotides are TGCGCCAGCAGCTTGGATACCACAACAGAGTCCTACGAGCAGTACTTC.

The gene calls are TRBV6-5 and TRBJ2-7; TRBD2 matches at 7 bases. Germline CDR1 and CDR2: MNHEY and SVGAGI. V gave up 0 bases and J gave up 2 bases; unmatched junction bases: 7. CDR3 length: 16 amino acids. In DNA form, the CDR3 reads TGTGCCAGCAGTTACTCGGGCCTAGCGGATACCTACGAGCAGTACTTC. Translated: CASSYSGLADTYEQYF.

With respect to this clone: The same CDR3 arises from other DNA sequences in this sample as well. V and J are TRBV7-9 and TRBJ1-1, with D possibly TRBD1 on 5 matching bases. The CDR3 is 15 residues long. CDR1 and CDR2 from the germline V gene are SEHNR and FQNEAQ (reference sequence). The V end lost 1 base, the J end lost 6 bases, and 15 bases lay between the germline ends. The CDR3 is CASSLVLGGFAEAFF. The DNA for the CDR3 is TGTGCCAGCAGCTTAGTCTTGGGGGGGTTTGCTGAAGCTTTCTTT.

This rearrangement joins TRBV28 to TRBJ2-3, with no clear D. Trimming removed 4 bases from V and 4 bases from J, with 6 bases in between. CDR1 is MDHEN and CDR2 is SYDVKM in the germline V gene. The CDR3 runs to 12 residues. The CDR3 region is CASSSHADTQYF. The CDR3 DNA sequence: TGTGCCAGCAGTTCACATGCAGATACGCAGTATTTT.

The rearrangement links TRBV5-1 to TRBJ2-1; 11 positions agree with TRBD2. The ends lost 5 bases at V and 10 bases at J; junction bases unmatched: 14. The CDR3 runs 16 residues. From germline, CDR1 is SGHRS and CDR2 YFSETQ. DNA of the CDR3: TGCGCCAGCAGGGGGTTGAGTGGACTAGCGGGTCTCGAGCAGTTCTTC. This sequence encodes CASRGLSGLAGLEQFF.

Here the CDR3 reads CASSLPTGQETQYF. The CDR3 nucleotides read TGCGCCAGCAGCTTGCCGACAGGCCAAGAGACCCAGTACTTC. The chain is built from TRBV5-1 and TRBJ2-5; tentatively, D is TRBD1 (6 bases). This CDR3 is 14 amino acids long. V was trimmed by 1 base and J by 1 base, leaving 8 bases between them. In germline, CDR1 is SGHRS, CDR2 YFSETQ.

The gene calls are TRBV5-1 and TRBJ2-2, with D tentatively TRBD2 (5 bases). The CDR3 length is 13 residues. With 5 bases removed from V and 5 bases from J, the gap between germline ends came to 10 bases. CDR1 and CDR2 (germline): SGHRS, YFSETQ. The DNA of the CDR3 is TGCGCCAGCAGTCTCGGGGATACCGGGGAGCTGTTTTTT. Encoded protein: CASSLGDTGELFF.